This TCR beta chain was documented in a study of cytomegalovirus exposure and HLA in healthy donors. General study findings and limits: Previous analysis showed most TCR beta V segments were productive about 87% or about 30% of the time. Using the classifier, cytomegalovirus status was reportedly diagnosed with high specificity and sensitivity.

This CDR3 is 14 amino acids long. V shed 4 bases and J shed 5 bases, with 15 bases lying between them. Germline V lookup: CDR1 SGHRS, CDR2 YFSETQ. In the case of this clone: Its matching antigen is unknown.

The PCR employed 60 Vbeta primers together with 13 Jbeta primers. Profiling relied on immunoSEQ multiplex PCR, and the TCRdb table lists in-frame clones only, not all of them. This repertoire shows approximately 87,000 clones, 84% found once; its top ten account for 5.6%. The chain links TRBV5-1 to TRBJ1-2; possibly TRBD1 for D (6 bases). The source of this sequence is a woman aged 18 to 35 in good health and CMV-seropositive. What was sequenced was PBMCs. CDR3 residues: CASSRSGTTYGYTF. CDR3 sequence (DNA): TGCGCCAGCAGCAGATCCGGGACAACATATGGCTACACCTTC.